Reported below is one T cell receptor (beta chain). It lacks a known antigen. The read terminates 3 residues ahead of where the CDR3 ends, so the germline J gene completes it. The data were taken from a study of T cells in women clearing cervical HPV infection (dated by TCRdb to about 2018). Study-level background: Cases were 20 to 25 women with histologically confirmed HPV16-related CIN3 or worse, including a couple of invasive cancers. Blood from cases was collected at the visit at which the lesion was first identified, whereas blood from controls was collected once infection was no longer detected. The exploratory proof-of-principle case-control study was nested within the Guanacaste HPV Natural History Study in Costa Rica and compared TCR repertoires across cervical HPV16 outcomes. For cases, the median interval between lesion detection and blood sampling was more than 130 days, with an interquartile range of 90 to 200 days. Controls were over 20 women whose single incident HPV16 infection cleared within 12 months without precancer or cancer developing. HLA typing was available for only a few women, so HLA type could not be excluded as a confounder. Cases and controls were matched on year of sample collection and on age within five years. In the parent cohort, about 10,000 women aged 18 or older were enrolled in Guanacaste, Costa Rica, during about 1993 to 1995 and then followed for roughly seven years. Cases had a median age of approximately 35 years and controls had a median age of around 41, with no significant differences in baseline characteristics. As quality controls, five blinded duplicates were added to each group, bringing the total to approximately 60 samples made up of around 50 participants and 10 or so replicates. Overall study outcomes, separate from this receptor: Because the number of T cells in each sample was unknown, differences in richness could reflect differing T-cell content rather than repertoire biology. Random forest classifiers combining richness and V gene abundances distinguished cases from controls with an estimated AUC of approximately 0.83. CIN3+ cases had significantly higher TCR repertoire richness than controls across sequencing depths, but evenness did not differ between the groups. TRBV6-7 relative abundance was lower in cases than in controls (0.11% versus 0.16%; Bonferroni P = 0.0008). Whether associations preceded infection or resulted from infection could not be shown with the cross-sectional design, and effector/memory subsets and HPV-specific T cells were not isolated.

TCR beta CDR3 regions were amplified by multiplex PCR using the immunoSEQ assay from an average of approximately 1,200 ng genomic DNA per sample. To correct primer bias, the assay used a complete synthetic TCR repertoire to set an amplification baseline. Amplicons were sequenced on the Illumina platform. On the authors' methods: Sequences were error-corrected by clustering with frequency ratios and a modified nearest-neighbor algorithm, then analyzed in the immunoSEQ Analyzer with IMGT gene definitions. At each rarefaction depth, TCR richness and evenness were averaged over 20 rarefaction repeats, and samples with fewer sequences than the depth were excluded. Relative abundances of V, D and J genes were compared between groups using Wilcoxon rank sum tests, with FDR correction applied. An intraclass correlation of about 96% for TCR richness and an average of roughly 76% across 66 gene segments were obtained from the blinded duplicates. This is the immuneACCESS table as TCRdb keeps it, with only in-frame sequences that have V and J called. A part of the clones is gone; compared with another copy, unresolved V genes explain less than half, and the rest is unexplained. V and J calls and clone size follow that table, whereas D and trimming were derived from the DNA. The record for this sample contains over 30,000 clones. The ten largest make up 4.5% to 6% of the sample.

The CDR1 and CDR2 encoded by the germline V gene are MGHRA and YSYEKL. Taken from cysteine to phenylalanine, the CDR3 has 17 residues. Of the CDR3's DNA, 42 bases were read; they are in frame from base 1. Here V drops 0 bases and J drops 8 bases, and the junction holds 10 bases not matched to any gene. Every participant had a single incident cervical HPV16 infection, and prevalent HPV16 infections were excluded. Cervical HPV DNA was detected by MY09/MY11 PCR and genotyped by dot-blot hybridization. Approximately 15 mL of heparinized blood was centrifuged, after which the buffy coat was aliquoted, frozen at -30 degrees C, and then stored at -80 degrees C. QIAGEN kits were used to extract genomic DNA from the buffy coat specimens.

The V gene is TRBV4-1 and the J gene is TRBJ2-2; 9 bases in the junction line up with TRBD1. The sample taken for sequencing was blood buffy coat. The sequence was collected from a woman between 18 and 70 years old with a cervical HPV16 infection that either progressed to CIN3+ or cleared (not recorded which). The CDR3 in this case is CASSQDYRGQGKGELFF. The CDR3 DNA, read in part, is TGCGCCAGCAGCCAAGATTATCGGGGACAGGGAAAAGGGGAG.